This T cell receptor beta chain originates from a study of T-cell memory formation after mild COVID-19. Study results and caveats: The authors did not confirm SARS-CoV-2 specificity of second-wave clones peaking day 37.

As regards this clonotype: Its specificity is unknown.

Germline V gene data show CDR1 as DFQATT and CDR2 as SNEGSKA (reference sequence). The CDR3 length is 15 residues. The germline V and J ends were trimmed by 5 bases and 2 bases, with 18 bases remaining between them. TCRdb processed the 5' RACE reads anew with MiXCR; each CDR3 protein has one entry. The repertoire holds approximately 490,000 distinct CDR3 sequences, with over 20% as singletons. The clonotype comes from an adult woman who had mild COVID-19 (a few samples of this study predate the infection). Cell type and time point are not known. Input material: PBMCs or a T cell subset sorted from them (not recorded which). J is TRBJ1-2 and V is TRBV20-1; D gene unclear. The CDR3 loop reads CSAGWVRRFNYGYTF. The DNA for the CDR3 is TGCAGTGCTGGCTGGGTGCGGAGATTCAACTATGGCTACACCTTC.